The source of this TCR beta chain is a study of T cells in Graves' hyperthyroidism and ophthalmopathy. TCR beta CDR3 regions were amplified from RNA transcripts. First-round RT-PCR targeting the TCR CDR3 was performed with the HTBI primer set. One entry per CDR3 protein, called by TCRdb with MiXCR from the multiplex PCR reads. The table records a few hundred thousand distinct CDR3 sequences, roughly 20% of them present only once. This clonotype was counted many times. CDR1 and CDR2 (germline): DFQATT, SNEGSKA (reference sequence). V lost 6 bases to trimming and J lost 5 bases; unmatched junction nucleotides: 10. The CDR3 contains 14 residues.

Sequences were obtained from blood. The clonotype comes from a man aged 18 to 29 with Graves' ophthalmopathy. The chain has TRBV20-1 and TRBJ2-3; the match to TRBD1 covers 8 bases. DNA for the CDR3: TGCAGTGCGGCAGGGCAGGGGGCTGGAGATACGCAGTATTTT. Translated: CSAAGQGAGDTQYF.